This T cell receptor (beta chain) was identified in a study of T cell responses to AZD1222 COVID-19 vaccine. Study-level results: Increased Spike-specific TCR breadth and depth were observed after two AZD1222 doses.

Sequenced by immunoSEQ multiplex PCR; TCRdb stores in-frame clones only, minus some. This repertoire shows about 160,000 clones, just under 95% found once; its top ten account for 0.7% to 0.9%. This clone has a single count. Its antigen is currently unknown. The germline CDR1 and CDR2 sequences are SGHDT and YYEEEE. The CDR3 contains 14 residues. Trimming pared 3 bases from V and 2 bases from J, leaving 11 bases between. The rearrangement links TRBV5-6 to TRBJ2-5; D may be TRBD1 or TRBD2 (5 bases each). The specimen comprised peripheral blood, sampled on day 0 of AZD1222 vaccination. The origin of this receptor is an adult in good health. CDR3 DNA: TGTGCCAGCAGCTCCGGGACGCCTCAAGAGACCCAGTACTTC. Protein product: CASSSGTPQETQYF.